These T cell receptor beta chains were read from a single sample in a study of T-cell memory formation after mild COVID-19. MiXCR, run by TCRdb on the 5' RACE reads, gives a single entry per CDR3 protein. This sample has some 410,000 distinct CDR3 sequences, with about a quarter found just once. The sample taken for sequencing was PBMCs or a T cell subset sorted from them (not recorded which). These receptors all come from an adult woman who had mild COVID-19 (a few samples of this study predate the infection). Cell type and time point are not known. Both conserved end residues are part of each CDR3. The D gene is left open where the match is weak. Clone size is not always given. Where it is, it says once, few, many or a class for expanded clones.

clone_size j_call d_call cdr3_length v_call cdr3_aa cdr3_nt
few TRBJ2-3 TRBD2 17 TRBV4-1 CASSQLRSGGAEDTQYF TGCGCCAGCAGCCAACTCCGGAGCGGGGGGGCCGAAGATACGCAGTATTTT
- TRBJ2-7 - 13 TRBV7-7 CASSSSRFDEQYF TGTGCCAGCAGCTCTAGTAGGTTCGACGAGCAGTACTTC
- TRBJ2-7 TRBD2 15 TRBV7-9 CASSLLGLSSGEQYF TGTGCCAGCAGCTTACTCGGCCTATCTAGCGGCGAGCAGTACTTC
- TRBJ1-5 - 12 TRBV29-1 CSVKSSNQPQHF TGCAGCGTGAAGTCTAGCAATCAGCCCCAGCATTTT
- TRBJ2-3 TRBD2 16 TRBV9 CASGTTVWGTTDTQYF TGTGCCTCCGGGACTACCGTGTGGGGCACTACAGATACGCAGTATTTT
- TRBJ2-5 - 14 TRBV30 CAWSVRATQETQYF TGTGCCTGGAGTGTACGGGCCACACAAGAGACCCAGTACTTC
- TRBJ2-7 - 16 TRBV14 CASSQDFTGFPYEQYF TGTGCCAGCAGCCAAGATTTCACGGGGTTCCCCTACGAGCAGTACTTC
- TRBJ2-3 TRBD2 18 TRBV7-8 CASSLRRLAGSDTDTQYF TGTGCCAGCAGCTTGAGAAGACTAGCGGGCAGCGACACAGATACGCAGTATTTT
many TRBJ2-7 - 13 TRBV29-1 CSVKWGPSYEQYF TGCAGCGTCAAGTGGGGGCCATCCTACGAGCAGTACTTC
- TRBJ2-3 TRBD2 15 TRBV4-2 CASSQTSERTDTQYF TGTGCCAGCAGCCAAACTAGCGAGCGCACAGATACGCAGTATTTT
few TRBJ2-2 TRBD1 16 TRBV11-1 CASSSRDSHNTGELFF TGTGCCAGCAGCTCGAGGGACAGCCACAACACCGGGGAGCTGTTTTTT
- TRBJ2-7 - 14 TRBV7-9 CASSPRTEPYEQYF TGTGCCAGCAGCCCCCGGACCGAGCCCTACGAGCAGTACTTC
- TRBJ2-2 TRBD2 16 TRBV7-9 CASSPRLADNTGELFF TGTGCCAGCAGCCCCCGGCTAGCGGATAACACCGGGGAGCTGTTTTTT
few TRBJ1-1 - 13 TRBV2 CASSIGTDTEAFF TGTGCCAGCAGTATCGGGACTGACACTGAAGCTTTCTTT
- TRBJ1-5 - 13 TRBV20-1 CSATRDIYQPQHF TGCAGTGCTACCCGGGACATTTATCAGCCCCAGCATTTT
- TRBJ2-3 - 15 TRBV7-3 CASSLMISARDTQYF TGTGCCAGCAGCTTAATGATATCGGCTCGCGATACGCAGTATTTT
- TRBJ1-1 - 15 TRBV4-1 CASSQLQASYTEAFF TGCGCCAGCAGCCAATTACAGGCGTCGTACACTGAAGCTTTCTTT
- TRBJ1-4 - 14 TRBV7-9 CASSLSTTNEKLFF TGTGCCAGCAGCTTAAGTACAACTAATGAAAAACTGTTTTTT
- TRBJ2-5 TRBD2 18 TRBV24-1 CATSDAASGGIMSETQYF TGTGCCACCAGTGATGCGGCTAGCGGGGGCATTATGTCAGAGACCCAGTACTTC
- TRBJ2-3 TRBD1 13 TRBV29-1 CSVGQGFTDTQYF TGCAGCGTGGGACAGGGGTTCACAGATACGCAGTATTTT
- TRBJ2-3 TRBD2 15 TRBV12-5 CASGRPTSGADTQYF TGTGCTAGTGGTCGACCGACTAGCGGGGCAGATACGCAGTATTTT
few TRBJ2-1 TRBD2 15 TRBV12-3/TRBV12-4 CASGDTSGGVNEQFF TGTGCCAGCGGTGACACTAGCGGGGGGGTGAATGAGCAGTTCTTC
- TRBJ2-1 - 14 TRBV7-7 CASSLGLLDNEQFF TGTGCTAGCAGCTTAGGGTTACTGGACAATGAGCAGTTCTTC
few TRBJ2-1 - 14 TRBV4-3 CASSLQDGNNEQFF TGCGCCAGCAGCCTACAGGACGGAAACAATGAGCAGTTCTTC
few TRBJ1-2 - 13 TRBV6-5 CASSVTANYGYTF TGTGCCAGCAGTGTGACTGCGAACTATGGCTACACCTTC
- TRBJ2-5 TRBD1 15 TRBV28 CASSRKDRESGTQYF TGTGCCAGCAGCCGTAAGGACAGGGAGTCGGGGACCCAGTACTTC
- TRBJ2-3 - 15 TRBV9 CASSAGQGRIDTQYF TGTGCCAGCAGTGCCGGGCAGGGGAGGATAGATACGCAGTATTTT
- TRBJ2-2 TRBD2 14 TRBV19 CASKSGRNTGELFF TGTGCCAGTAAGAGCGGGAGGAACACCGGGGAGCTGTTTTTT
few TRBJ2-1 TRBD2 16 TRBV4-2 CASSQVGGRVWNEQFF TGTGCCAGCAGCCAAGTAGGAGGGAGGGTTTGGAATGAGCAGTTCTTC
few TRBJ2-5 - 14 TRBV5-1 CASSFGRSKETQYF TGCGCCAGCAGCTTTGGACGGTCAAAGGAGACCCAGTACTTC
- TRBJ2-1 - 13 TRBV29-1 CSAAPSSYNEQFF TGCAGCGCCGCCCCTAGCTCCTACAATGAGCAGTTCTTC
many TRBJ2-5 TRBD1 14 TRBV10-3 CAISEPTGSETQYF TGTGCCATCAGTGAGCCGACAGGGTCGGAGACCCAGTACTTC